Described below is a single TCR beta chain sequence and its context. TCRdb reanalysed the RT-PCR reads using MiXCR and keeps one entry per CDR3 protein. The sample records about 680,000 distinct CDR3 sequences, 12% to 15% being singletons. This receptor was identified in a female donor in good health, serving as a healthy control. Sequencing input: memory CD4+ T cells from blood.

The DNA for the CDR3 is TGCGCCAGCAGCCAAGGACAGGGAGGGATCAAGGAGCAGTACTTC. The encoded protein is CASSQGQGGIKEQYF. This sequence joins TRBV4-1 and TRBJ2-7; tentatively, D is TRBD1 or TRBD2 (7 bases each). CDR3 size: 15 residues. Trimming took 1 base from V and 7 from J, leaving 17 bases between them. Germline V gives CDR1 MGHRA, CDR2 YSYEKL.